This is a list of T cell receptor beta chains from one sample in a study of CD8 T cells in ankylosing spondylitis. TCRdb used MiXCR to reprocess the 5' RACE reads, holding one entry per CDR3 protein. The sample shows about 42,000 distinct CDR3 sequences, roughly 2.5% of them seen only once. Sequencing used blood, either unsorted or a sorted T cell fraction (not recorded which). The receptors here all came from a male donor with ankylosing spondylitis or in good health (not recorded which). CDR3s include the opening cysteine and the closing phenylalanine or tryptophan. The D gene is left open where the match is weak. Size is stated as once, few, many, or a class for an expanded clone.

v_gene	abundance	j_gene	d_gene	CDR3nt	CDR3aa
TRBV9	many	TRBJ1-1	-	TGTGCCAGCAGCGTAATCGGGAACACTGAAGCTTTCTTT	CASSVIGNTEAFF
TRBV9	many	TRBJ2-1	TRBD2	TGTGCCAGCAGCTCCGGGACTACCTCCTACAATGAGCAGTTCTTC	CASSSGTTSYNEQFF
TRBV9	many	TRBJ2-7	TRBD1	TGTGCCAGCAGCGGTACAGGGGGGTCCTACGAGCAGTACTTC	CASSGTGGSYEQYF
TRBV9	many	TRBJ1-3	-	TGTGCCAGCAGCGGAACTTACTCTGGAGGCTCTGGAAACACCATATATTTT	CASSGTYSGGSGNTIYF
TRBV9	many	TRBJ2-3	TRBD2	TGTGCCAGCAGCGTGAGTGGGACTACCCCAGATACGCAGTATTTT	CASSVSGTTPDTQYF
TRBV9	many	TRBJ1-3	-	TGTGCCAGCAGCGTTAACCCCCAGGGATGGAGCTCTGGAAACACCATATATTTT	CASSVNPQGWSSGNTIYF
TRBV9	many	TRBJ2-3	TRBD2	TGTGCCAGCAGCGTAGGTACGGGAGGCCCTTTCGGGGGTACGCAGTATTTT	CASSVGTGGPFGGTQYF
TRBV9	many	TRBJ2-7	TRBD2	TGTGCCAGCAGCGGGGTTGGCGGGGGGCACTACGAGCAGTACTTC	CASSGVGGGHYEQYF
TRBV9	many	TRBJ1-2	TRBD1	TGTGCCAGCAGCAAACGACAGGGACTTACTAACTATGGCTACACCTTC	CASSKRQGLTNYGYTF
TRBV9	many	TRBJ2-7	TRBD2	TGTGCCAGCAGCGTAGGCTGGCTAGCGGCCTACGAGCAGTACTTC	CASSVGWLAAYEQYF
TRBV5-1	many	TRBJ2-5	TRBD2	TGCGCCAGCCCCGAGACTAGCGGGAGAACGGAGACCCAGTACTTC	CASPETSGRTETQYF
TRBV9	many	TRBJ2-1	-	TGTGCCAGCAGCGAGAGAATCGGAGATGAGCAGTTCTTC	CASSERIGDEQFF
TRBV9	many	TRBJ2-7	TRBD2	TGTGCCAGCAGCGCCCCCAAGGGTGCCTTAACGGGGGGATCCGAGCAGTACTTC	CASSAPKGALTGGSEQYF
TRBV9	few	TRBJ2-7	TRBD2	TGTGCCAGCAGCGTACTCCCACTAGCGGGAGCCACCGAGCAGTACTTC	CASSVLPLAGATEQYF
TRBV9	many	TRBJ2-1	TRBD2	TGTGCCACCAACACACTAGCGGCCTCCTACAATGAGCAGTTCTTC	CATNTLAASYNEQFF
TRBV9	many	TRBJ2-2	-	TGTGCCAGCAGCGCCGGGACGCGGACCGGGGAGCTGTTTTTT	CASSAGTRTGELFF